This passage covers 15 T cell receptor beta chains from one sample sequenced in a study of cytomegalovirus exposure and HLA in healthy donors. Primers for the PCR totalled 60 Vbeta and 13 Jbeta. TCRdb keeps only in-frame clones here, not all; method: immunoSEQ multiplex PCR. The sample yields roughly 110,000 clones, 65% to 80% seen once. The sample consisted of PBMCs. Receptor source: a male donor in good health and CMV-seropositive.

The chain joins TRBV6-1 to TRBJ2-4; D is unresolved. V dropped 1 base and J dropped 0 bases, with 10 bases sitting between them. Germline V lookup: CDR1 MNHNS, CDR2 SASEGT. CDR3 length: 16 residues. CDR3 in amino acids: CASSEVQRLAKNIQYF. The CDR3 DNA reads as TGTGCCAGCAGTGAAGTGCAGAGACTAGCCAAAAACATTCAGTACTTC.

As DNA, the CDR3 is TGTGCCAGCAGCTTAGTTCCCTACTTTAAGACAGGCGGAAACACCATATATTTT. Translated: CASSLVPYFKTGGNTIYF. The chain has TRBV7-9 and TRBJ1-3; TRBD1 is a possible D gene (6 bases). There are 18 residues in the CDR3. Germline V CDR1 and CDR2: SEHNR, FQNEAQ (reference sequence). The ends were cut back, 1 base at V and 4 bases at J, with 20 bases in the middle.

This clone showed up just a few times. CDR3 sequence reads: CASGLVDPGYSSGANVLTF. The CDR3 DNA reads as TGTGCTAGTGGTTTGGTAGATCCAGGGTATTCCTCTGGGGCCAACGTCCTGACTTTC. The chain combines TRBV12-5 with TRBJ2-6, with D possibly matching TRBD1 (5 bases). The CDR3 length is 19 residues. Trimming took 0 bases from V and 0 from J, leaving 15 bases between them. Per the germline V gene, CDR1 is LGHNT and CDR2 is FRNRAP.

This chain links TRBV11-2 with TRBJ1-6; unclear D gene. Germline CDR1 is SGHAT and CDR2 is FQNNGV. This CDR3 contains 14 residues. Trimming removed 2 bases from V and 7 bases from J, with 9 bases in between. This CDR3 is CASSLFLSNSPLHF. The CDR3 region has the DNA TGTGCCAGCAGCTTATTCTTAAGCAATTCACCCCTCCACTTT.

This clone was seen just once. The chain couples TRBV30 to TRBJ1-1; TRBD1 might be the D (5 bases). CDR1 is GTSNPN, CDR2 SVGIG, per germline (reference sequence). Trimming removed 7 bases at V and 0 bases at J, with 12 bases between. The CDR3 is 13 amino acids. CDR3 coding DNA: TGTGCCTCTCAGGGAGGAATGAACACTGAAGCTTTCTTT. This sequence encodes CASQGGMNTEAFF.

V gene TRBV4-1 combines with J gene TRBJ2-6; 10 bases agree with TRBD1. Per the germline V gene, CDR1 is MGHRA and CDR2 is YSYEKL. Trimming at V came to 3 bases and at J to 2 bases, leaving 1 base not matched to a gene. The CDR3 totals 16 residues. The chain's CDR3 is CASSQTGGTGANVLTF. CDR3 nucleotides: TGCGCCAGCAGCCAGACAGGGGGCACTGGGGCCAACGTCCTGACTTTC.

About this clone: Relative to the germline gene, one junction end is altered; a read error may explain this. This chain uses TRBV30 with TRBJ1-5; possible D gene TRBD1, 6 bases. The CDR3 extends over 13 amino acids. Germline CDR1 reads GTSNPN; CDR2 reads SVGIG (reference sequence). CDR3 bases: TGTGCCTGGAGCACTGCAGGGGATCAGCCCCAGAATTTT. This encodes CAWSTAGDQPQNF. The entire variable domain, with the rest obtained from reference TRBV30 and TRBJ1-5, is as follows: SQTIHQWPATLVQPVGSPLSLECTVEGTSNPNLYWYRQAAGRGLQLLFYSVGIGQISSEVPQNLSASRPQDRQFILSSKKLLLSDSGFYLCAWSTAGDQPQNFGDGTRLSIL.

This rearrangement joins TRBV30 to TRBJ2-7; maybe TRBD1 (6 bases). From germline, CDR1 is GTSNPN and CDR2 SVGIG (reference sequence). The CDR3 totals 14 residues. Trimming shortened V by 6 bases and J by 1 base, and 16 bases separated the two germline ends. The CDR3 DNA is TGTGCCTGTACCCGGGACACTATTTCCTACGAGCAGTACTTC. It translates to CACTRDTISYEQYF.

DNA for the CDR3: TGTGCCAGTGGGGACAGGGTGAACACTGAAGCTTTCTTT. This gives the protein CASGDRVNTEAFF. V gene TRBV19 combines with J gene TRBJ1-1, with 9 bases identical to TRBD1. The V segment lost 8 bases and the J segment 0 bases; nucleotides outside the gene matches: 1. The CDR3 length is 13 residues. The germline gives CDR1 LNHDA, CDR2 SQIVND (reference sequence).

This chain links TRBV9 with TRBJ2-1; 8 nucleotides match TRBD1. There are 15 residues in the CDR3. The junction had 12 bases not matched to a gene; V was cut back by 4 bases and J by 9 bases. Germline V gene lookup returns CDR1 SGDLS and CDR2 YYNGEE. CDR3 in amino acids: CASSQPETGDGEQFF. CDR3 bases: TGTGCCAGCAGCCAGCCCGAGACAGGGGACGGTGAGCAGTTCTTC.

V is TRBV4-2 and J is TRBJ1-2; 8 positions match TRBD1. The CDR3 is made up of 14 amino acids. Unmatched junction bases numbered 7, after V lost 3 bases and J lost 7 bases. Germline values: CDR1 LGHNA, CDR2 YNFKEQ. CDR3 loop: CASSQDRVSGGYTF. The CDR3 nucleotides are TGTGCCAGCAGCCAGGACAGGGTCTCGGGTGGCTACACCTTC.

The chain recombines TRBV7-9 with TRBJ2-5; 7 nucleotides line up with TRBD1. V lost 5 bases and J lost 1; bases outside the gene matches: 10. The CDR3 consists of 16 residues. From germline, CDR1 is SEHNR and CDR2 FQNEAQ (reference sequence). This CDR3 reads CASSPRQGRLQETQYF. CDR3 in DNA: TGTGCCAGCAGCCCCCGACAGGGTAGGCTCCAAGAGACCCAGTACTTC.

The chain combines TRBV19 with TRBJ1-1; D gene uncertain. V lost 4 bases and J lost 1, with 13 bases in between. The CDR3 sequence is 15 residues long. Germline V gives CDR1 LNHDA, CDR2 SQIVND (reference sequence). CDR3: CASSRTGVANTEAFF. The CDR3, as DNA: TGTGCCAGTAGTAGGACCGGGGTAGCGAACACTGAAGCTTTCTTT.

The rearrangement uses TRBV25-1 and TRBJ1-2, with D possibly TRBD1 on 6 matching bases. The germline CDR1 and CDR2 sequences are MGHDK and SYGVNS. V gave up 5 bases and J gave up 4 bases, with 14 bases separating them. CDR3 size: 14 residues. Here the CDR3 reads CASSRMGASYGYTF. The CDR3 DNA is TGTGCCAGCAGTCGGATGGGGGCTAGCTATGGCTACACCTTC.

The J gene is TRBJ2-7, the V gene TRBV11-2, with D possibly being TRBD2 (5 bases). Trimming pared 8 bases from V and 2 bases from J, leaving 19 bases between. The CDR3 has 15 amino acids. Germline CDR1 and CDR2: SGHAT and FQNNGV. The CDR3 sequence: CASPIEGGSPYEQYF. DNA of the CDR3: TGTGCCAGCCCAATTGAGGGCGGGTCTCCCTACGAGCAGTACTTC.